Sequencing of this T cell receptor (beta chain) was carried out in a study of technical replicates of blood from several donors. Germline CDR1 reads MNHEY; CDR2 reads SVGAGI. This CDR3 has 15 amino acids. V shed 6 bases, J shed 4 bases, and the junction held 9 bases outside the gene matches. Method: immunoSEQ multiplex PCR; TCRdb's copy keeps in-frame clones and lacks some. The sample carries approximately 73,000 clones, more than 85% recorded once. The chain employs TRBV6-5 and TRBJ2-7; TRBD1 aligns across 10 bases. The clonotype comes from a human donor in good health. The sample comprised T cells isolated from PBMCs. CDR3 sequence reads: CASSWTGGVRYEQYF. In DNA, the CDR3 is TGTGCCAGCAGCTGGACAGGGGGGGTTAGGTACGAGCAGTACTTC.